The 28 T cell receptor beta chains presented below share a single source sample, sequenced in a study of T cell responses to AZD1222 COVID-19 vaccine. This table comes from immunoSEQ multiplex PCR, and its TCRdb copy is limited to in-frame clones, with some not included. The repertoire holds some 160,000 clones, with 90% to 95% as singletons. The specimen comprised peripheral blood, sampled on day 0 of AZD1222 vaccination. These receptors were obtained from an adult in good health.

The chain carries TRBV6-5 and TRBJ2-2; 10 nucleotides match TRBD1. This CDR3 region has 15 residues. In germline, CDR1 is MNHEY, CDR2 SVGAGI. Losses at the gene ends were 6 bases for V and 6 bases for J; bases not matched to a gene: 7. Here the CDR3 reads CASRPGTGVAGELFF. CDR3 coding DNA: TGTGCCAGCAGACCCGGGACAGGGGTTGCCGGGGAGCTGTTTTTT.

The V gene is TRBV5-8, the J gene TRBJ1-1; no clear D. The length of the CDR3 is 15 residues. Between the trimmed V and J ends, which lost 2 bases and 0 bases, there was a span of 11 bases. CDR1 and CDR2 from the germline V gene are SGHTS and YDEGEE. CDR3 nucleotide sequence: TGTGCCAGCAGCTTATTACAAGTAATGAACACTGAAGCTTTCTTT. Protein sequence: CASSLLQVMNTEAFF.

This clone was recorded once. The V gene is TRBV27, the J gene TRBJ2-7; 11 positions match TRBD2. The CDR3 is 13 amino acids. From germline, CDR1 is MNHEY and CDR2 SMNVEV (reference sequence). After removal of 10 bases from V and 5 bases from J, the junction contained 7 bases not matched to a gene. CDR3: CATRLAGRNEQYF. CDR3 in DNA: TGTGCCACCCGACTAGCGGGGAGGAACGAGCAGTACTTC.

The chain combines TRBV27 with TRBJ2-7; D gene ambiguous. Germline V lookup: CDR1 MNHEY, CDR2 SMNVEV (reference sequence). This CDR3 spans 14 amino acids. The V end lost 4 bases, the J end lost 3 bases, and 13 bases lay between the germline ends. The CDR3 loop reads CASSSGPEHYEQYF. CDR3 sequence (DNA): TGTGCCAGCAGTTCGGGCCCAGAGCACTACGAGCAGTACTTC.

The CDR3 sequence is CASRTGPNEQFF. DNA of the CDR3: TGCGCCAGCAGGACAGGTCCCAATGAGCAGTTCTTC. The V and J genes are TRBV5-1 and TRBJ2-1, with D perhaps matching TRBD1 (6 bases). This CDR3 is 12 amino acids long. V lost 5 bases and J lost 6, with 9 bases in between. CDR1 and CDR2 from the germline V gene are SGHRS and YFSETQ.

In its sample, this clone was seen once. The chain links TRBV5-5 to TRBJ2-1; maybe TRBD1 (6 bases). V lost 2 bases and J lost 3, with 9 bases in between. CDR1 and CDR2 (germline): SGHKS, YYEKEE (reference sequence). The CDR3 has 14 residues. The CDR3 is CASSLWTDYNEQFF. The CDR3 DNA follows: TGTGCCAGCAGCTTATGGACAGACTACAATGAGCAGTTCTTC.

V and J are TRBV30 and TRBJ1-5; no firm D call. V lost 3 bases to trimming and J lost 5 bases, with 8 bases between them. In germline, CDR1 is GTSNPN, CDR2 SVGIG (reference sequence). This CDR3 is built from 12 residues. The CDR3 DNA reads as TGTGCCTGGAGCCCGGGTTATCAGCCCCAGCATTTT. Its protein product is CAWSPGYQPQHF.

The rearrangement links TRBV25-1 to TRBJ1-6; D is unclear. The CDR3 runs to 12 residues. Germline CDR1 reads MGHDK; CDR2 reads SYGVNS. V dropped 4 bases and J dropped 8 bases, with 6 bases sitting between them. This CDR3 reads CASSVFDSPLHF. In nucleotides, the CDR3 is TGTGCCAGCAGTGTATTTGATTCACCCCTCCACTTT.

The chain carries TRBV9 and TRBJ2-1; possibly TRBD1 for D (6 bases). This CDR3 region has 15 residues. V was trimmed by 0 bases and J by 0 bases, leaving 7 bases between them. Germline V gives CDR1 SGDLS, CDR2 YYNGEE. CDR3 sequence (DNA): TGTGCCAGCAGCGTAGTAGGGGGCTCCTACAATGAGCAGTTCTTC. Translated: CASSVVGGSYNEQFF.

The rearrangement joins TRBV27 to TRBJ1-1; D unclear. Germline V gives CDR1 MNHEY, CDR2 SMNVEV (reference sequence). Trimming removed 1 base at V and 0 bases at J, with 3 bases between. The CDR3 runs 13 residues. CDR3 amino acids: CASSLLMNTEAFF. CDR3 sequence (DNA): TGTGCCAGCAGTTTATTAATGAACACTGAAGCTTTCTTT.

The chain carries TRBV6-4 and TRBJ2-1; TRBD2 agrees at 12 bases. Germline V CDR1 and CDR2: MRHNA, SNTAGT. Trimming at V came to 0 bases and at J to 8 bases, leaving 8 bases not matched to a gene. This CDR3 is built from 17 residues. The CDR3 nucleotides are TGTGCCAGCAGTGACTCGATCTCTAGCGGGGGGGCACATGAGCAGTTCTTC. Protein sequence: CASSDSISSGGAHEQFF.

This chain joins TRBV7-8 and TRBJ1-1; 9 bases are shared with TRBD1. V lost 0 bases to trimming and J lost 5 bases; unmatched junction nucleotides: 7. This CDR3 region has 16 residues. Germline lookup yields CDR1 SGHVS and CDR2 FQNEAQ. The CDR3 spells CASSLAAQGARTEAFF. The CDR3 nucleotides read TGTGCCAGCAGCTTAGCGGCACAGGGGGCTAGGACTGAAGCTTTCTTT.

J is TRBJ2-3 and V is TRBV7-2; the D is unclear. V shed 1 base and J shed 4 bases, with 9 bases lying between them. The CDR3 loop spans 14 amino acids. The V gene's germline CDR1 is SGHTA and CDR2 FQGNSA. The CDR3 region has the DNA TGTGCCAGCAGCTTAGGGTTGGCACCAGATACGCAGTATTTT. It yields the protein CASSLGLAPDTQYF.

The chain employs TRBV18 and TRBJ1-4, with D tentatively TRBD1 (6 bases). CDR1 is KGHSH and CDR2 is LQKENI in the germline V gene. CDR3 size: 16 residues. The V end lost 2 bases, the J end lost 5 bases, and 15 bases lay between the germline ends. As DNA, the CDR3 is TGTGCCAGCTCACCAAATACAGGGCAAGGAAATGAAAAACTGTTTTTT. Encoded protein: CASSPNTGQGNEKLFF.

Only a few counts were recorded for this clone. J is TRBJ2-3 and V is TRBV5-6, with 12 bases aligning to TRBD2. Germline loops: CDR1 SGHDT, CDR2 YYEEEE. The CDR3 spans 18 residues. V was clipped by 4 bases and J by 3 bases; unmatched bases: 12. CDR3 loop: CASSPLAGGPGGTDTQYF. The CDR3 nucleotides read TGTGCCAGCAGCCCCCTAGCGGGGGGGCCTGGGGGTACAGATACGCAGTATTTT.

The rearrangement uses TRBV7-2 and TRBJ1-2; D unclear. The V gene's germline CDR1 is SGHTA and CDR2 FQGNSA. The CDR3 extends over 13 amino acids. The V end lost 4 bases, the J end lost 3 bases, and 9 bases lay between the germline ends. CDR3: CASSWTRDYGYTF. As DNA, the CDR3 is TGTGCCAGCAGCTGGACCCGGGACTATGGCTACACCTTC.

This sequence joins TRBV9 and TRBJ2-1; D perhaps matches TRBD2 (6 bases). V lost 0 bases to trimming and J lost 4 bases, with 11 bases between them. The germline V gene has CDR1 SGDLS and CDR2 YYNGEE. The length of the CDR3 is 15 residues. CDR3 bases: TGTGCCAGCAGCGTAGGGAGGGGTGCGTACAATGAGCAGTTCTTC. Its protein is CASSVGRGAYNEQFF.

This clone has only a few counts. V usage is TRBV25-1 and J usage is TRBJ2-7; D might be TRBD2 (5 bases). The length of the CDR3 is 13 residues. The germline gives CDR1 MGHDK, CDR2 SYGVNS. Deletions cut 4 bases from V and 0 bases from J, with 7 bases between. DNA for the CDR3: TGTGCCAGCAGTGCGGGGAGCTCCTACGAGCAGTACTTC. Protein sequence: CASSAGSSYEQYF.

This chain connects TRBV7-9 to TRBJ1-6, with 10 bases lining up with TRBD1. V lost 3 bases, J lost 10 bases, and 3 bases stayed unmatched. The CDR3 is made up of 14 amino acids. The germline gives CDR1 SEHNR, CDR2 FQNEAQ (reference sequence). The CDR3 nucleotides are TGTGCCAGCAGCTTTACGACAGGGGGCTCACCCCTCCACTTT. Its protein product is CASSFTTGGSPLHF.

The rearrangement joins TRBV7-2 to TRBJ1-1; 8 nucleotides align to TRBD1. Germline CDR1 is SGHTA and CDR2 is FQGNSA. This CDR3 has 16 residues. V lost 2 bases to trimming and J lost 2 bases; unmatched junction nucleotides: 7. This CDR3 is CASSLPVGQGNTEAFF. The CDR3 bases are TGTGCCAGCAGCTTACCCGTTGGACAGGGTAACACTGAAGCTTTCTTT.

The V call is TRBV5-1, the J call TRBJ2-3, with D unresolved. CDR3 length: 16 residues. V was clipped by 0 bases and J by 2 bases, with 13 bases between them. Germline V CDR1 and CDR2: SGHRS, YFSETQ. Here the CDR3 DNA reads TGCGCCAGCAGCTTGGGGCCCGTAAGGCACACAGATACGCAGTATTTT. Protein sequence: CASSLGPVRHTDTQYF.

In DNA, the CDR3 is TGTGCCATCTCCCATAGCGGGGGGACCCAAGAGACCCAGTACTTC. Residues: CAISHSGGTQETQYF. V usage is TRBV10-3 and J usage is TRBJ2-5; the match to TRBD2 covers 10 bases. CDR3 length: 15 residues. J was trimmed by 1 base and V by 8 bases; bases with no gene match: 7. Germline assignment: CDR1 ENHRY and CDR2 SYGVKD.

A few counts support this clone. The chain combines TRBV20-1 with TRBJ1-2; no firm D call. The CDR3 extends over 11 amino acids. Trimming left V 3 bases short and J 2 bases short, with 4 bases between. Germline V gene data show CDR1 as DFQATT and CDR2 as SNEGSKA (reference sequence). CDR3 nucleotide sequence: TGCAGTGCTAGGGACAACTATGGCTACACCTTC. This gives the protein CSARDNYGYTF.

The CDR3 loop reads CAWSGGTGGFQPQHF. The CDR3 DNA reads TGTGCCTGGTCGGGGGGGACAGGGGGGTTTCAGCCCCAGCATTTT. This chain joins TRBV30 and TRBJ1-5; 11 bases are a match to TRBD1. The germline V gene has CDR1 GTSNPN and CDR2 SVGIG (reference sequence). The V and J ends lost 5 bases and 6 bases, in that order; junction bases with no gene match: 9. The CDR3 length is 15 residues.

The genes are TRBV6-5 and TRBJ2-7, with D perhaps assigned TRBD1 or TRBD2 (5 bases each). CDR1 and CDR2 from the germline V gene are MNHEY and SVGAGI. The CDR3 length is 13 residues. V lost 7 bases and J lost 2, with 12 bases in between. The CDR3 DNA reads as TGTGCCAGCAATCAGAGGGGAACCTACGAGCAGTACTTC. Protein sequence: CASNQRGTYEQYF.

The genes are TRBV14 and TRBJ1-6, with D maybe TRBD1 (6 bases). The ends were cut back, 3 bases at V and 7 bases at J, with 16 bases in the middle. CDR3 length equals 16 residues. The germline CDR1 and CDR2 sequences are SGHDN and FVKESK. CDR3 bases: TGTGCCAGCAGCCAGAATACCGGGACACCGAATTCACCCCTCCACTTT. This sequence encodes CASSQNTGTPNSPLHF.

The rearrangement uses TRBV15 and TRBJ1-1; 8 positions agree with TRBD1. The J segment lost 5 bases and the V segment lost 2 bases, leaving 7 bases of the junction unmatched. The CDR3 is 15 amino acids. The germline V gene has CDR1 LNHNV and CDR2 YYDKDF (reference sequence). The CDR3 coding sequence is TGTGCCACCAGCAGACGGGACAGGAGAATTACTGAAGCTTTCTTT. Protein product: CATSRRDRRITEAFF. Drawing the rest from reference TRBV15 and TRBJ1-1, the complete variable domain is DAMVIQNPRYQVTQFGKPVTLSCSQTLNHNVMYWYQQKSSQAPKLLFHYYDKDFNNEADTPDNFQSRRPNTSFCFLDIRSPGLGDTAMYLCATSRRDRRITEAFFGQGTRLTVV.

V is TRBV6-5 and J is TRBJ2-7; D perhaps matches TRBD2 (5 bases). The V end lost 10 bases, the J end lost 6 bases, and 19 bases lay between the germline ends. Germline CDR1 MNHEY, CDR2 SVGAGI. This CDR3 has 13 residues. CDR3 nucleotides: TGTGCCATTGCCGGGGTGGAAATACCCGAGCAGTACTTC. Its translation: CAIAGVEIPEQYF.